This TCR beta chain was obtained from a study of cytomegalovirus exposure and HLA in healthy donors. Overall study results and limits: Because they were indistinguishable, some V segments, including TRBV6-2 and TRBV6-3, were excluded.

The CDR3 is 13 amino acids. Germline CDR1 and CDR2: SGHDT and YYEEEE. Of note for this clone: The antigen is unknown.

PCR was performed using 60 Vbeta and 13 Jbeta primers. Sequencing was performed with immunoSEQ multiplex PCR; in TCRdb, only in-frame clones are kept and a portion is missing. The table includes over 100,000 clones, approximately 70% detected once. This TCR derives from a man aged 25-40 years in good health and CMV-seropositive. The sample consisted of PBMCs. The chain joins TRBV5-6 to TRBJ2-5, with unresolved D. The DNA end favors TRBJ2-7, so the J call may be wrong. CDR3 in amino acids: CASSLGAPYEQYF. CDR3 coding DNA: TGTGCCAGCAGCTTGGGTGCTCCCTACGAGCAGTACTTC.